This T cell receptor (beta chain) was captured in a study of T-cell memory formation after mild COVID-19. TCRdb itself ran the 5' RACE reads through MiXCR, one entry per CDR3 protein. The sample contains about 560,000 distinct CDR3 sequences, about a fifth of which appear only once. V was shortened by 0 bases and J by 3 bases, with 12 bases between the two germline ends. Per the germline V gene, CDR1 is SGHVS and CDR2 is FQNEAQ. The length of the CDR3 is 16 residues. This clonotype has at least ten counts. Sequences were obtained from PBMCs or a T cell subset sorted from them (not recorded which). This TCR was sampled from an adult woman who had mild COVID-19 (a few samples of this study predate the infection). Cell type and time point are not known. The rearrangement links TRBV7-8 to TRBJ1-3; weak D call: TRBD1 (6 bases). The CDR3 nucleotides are TGTGCCAGCAGCTTAGCGTTGGGGGCGTATGGAAACACCATATATTTT. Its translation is CASSLALGAYGNTIYF.